A single sample gave rise to the 14 T cell receptor beta chains below, sequenced in a study of regulatory T cells in long-lasting Graves disease. Combining iRepertoire HTBI primers with Arm-PCR of CDR3 regions, the authors built TCR beta libraries. TCRdb recomputed calls from the multiplex PCR reads with MiXCR, one row per CDR3 protein. Here the sample spans 400,000 to 550,000 distinct CDR3 sequences, about 15% being singletons. Sample time point: newly diagnosed GD, antithyroid drugs for less than 3 months. PBMC RNA was the source of the TCR library. The sample was also linked to a second study, of T cells in Graves' hyperthyroidism and ophthalmopathy.

Sequencing used peripheral blood mononuclear cells (PBMCs), obtained at new diagnosis, from a patient treated with antithyroid drugs. All receptors come from a woman between 25 and 40 years old with Graves disease.

The V gene is TRBV12-3 or TRBV12-4, the J gene TRBJ2-7; D is undetermined. The V end lost 3 bases, the J end lost 6 bases, and 6 bases lay between the germline ends. The CDR3 has 11 amino acids. The CDR3 reads CASSFGCEQYF. CDR3 sequence (DNA): TGTGCCAGCAGTTTTGGGTGCGAGCAGTACTTC.

J is TRBJ2-7 and V is TRBV3-1; 11 bases align to TRBD2. Germline assignment: CDR1 LGHDT and CDR2 YNNKEL (reference sequence). The CDR3 contains 16 residues. Trimming took 2 bases from V and 0 from J; bases not matched to a gene: 3. CDR3 nucleotide sequence: TGTGCCAGCAGCCAACTTACTAGCGGGAGCTCCTACGAGCAGTACTTC. Translated, it gives CASSQLTSGSSYEQYF.

In this sample, this clonotype turned up many times. The DNA for the CDR3 is TGTGCCAGCAGCTTAGGGACTAGCGGGAGGGCCGGTGAGCAGTTCTTC. Translation: CASSLGTSGRAGEQFF. The chain employs TRBV11-2 and TRBJ2-1; TRBD2 matches at 15 bases. Germline values: CDR1 SGHAT, CDR2 FQNNGV. CDR3 size: 16 residues. The junction had 4 bases not matched to a gene; V was cut back by 1 base and J by 9 bases.

This clonotype has only a few counts. The gene calls are TRBV20-1 and TRBJ1-4, with D possibly matching TRBD1 (6 bases). Germline CDR1 and CDR2: DFQATT and SNEGSKA (reference sequence). The CDR3 covers 13 residues. V gave up 4 bases and J gave up 5 bases, with 11 bases separating them. CDR3 DNA: TGCAGTGCTACGAGGACAGCAAATGAAAAACTGTTTTTT. It codes for CSATRTANEKLFF.

About this clonotype itself: One base separates it from a far larger clone, so it is likely a read error. This chain joins TRBV27 and TRBJ1-1; D not resolved. The CDR3 consists of 15 residues. Trimming shortened V by 6 bases and J by 4 bases, and 18 bases separated the two germline ends. Germline CDR1 reads MNHEY; CDR2 reads SMNVEV (reference sequence). In nucleotides, the CDR3 is TGTGCCAGCAGCGTAGGAGGAAGAACCAGCACTGAAGCTTTCTTT. Its protein product is CASSVGGRTSTEAFF.

This clonotype has just a few counts. Here the CDR3 reads CASSYRAGESYEQYF. The CDR3, as DNA: TGTGCCAGCAGTTACAGGGCAGGGGAGTCCTACGAGCAGTACTTC. The chain uses TRBV6-5 and TRBJ2-7; TRBD1 is a possible D gene (6 bases). CDR3 length: 15 amino acids. V lost 2 bases and J lost 1, with 12 bases in between. Germline CDR1 and CDR2: MNHEY and SVGAGI.

The CDR3 DNA follows: TGTGCCAGCAGCCAAGATTGGCGGGAGGGGGCCACAGATACGCAGTATTTT. Its protein is CASSQDWREGATDTQYF. The rearrangement links TRBV4-2 to TRBJ2-3; the match to TRBD2 covers 9 bases. Per the germline V gene, CDR1 is LGHNA and CDR2 is YNFKEQ. With 0 bases clipped from V and 2 bases from J, the junction kept 6 bases outside the gene matches. This CDR3 is 17 amino acids long.

The rearrangement uses TRBV20-1 and TRBJ2-7; TRBD1 matches 11 bases. The length of the CDR3 is 15 residues. With 6 bases clipped from V and 4 bases from J, the junction kept 11 bases outside the gene matches. CDR1 is DFQATT and CDR2 is SNEGSKA in the germline V gene (reference sequence). CDR3 DNA sequence: TGCAGTGCCCAGGGAGGGACAGGGGGTTGGTACGAGCAGTACTTC. This codes for CSAQGGTGGWYEQYF.

This clonotype turned up a few times. The gene calls are TRBV5-1 and TRBJ2-2; D gene uncertain. The V end was cut by 6 bases, the J end by 4 bases, with 7 bases between. Per germline, CDR1 SGHRS and CDR2 YFSETQ. The length of the CDR3 is 12 residues. CDR3 region: CASIAATGELFF. The CDR3 DNA reads as TGCGCCAGCATAGCAGCCACCGGGGAGCTGTTTTTT.

This clonotype was detected ten times or more. The gene calls are TRBV18 and TRBJ2-2, with 8 bases identical to TRBD1. The germline V gene encodes CDR1 KGHSH and CDR2 LQKENI. V trimming: 5 bases; J trimming: 2 bases; junction bases outside the gene matches: 7. The length of the CDR3 is 16 residues. The CDR3 spells CASSSNDRGNTGELFF. CDR3 in DNA: TGTGCCAGCTCATCAAACGACAGGGGCAACACCGGGGAGCTGTTTTTT.

This chain links TRBV6-1 with TRBJ2-2, with a tentative D call TRBD1 (5 bases). Germline V lookup: CDR1 MNHNS, CDR2 SASEGT. This CDR3 is built from 14 residues. V shed 10 bases and J shed 2 bases, with 14 bases lying between them. The chain's CDR3 is CATHSGFNTGELFF. The DNA of the CDR3 is TGTGCCACTCACTCAGGGTTCAACACCGGGGAGCTGTTTTTT.

The table lists this clonotype with a few counts. The chain carries TRBV6-1 and TRBJ1-3; 7 positions agree with TRBD1. The ends lost 6 bases at V and 4 bases at J; junction bases unmatched: 6. This CDR3 region has 14 residues. The germline CDR1 and CDR2 sequences are MNHNS and SASEGT. The CDR3 coding sequence is TGTGCCAGCAGGACCAGGGGGTCAGGAAACACCATATATTTT. Translation gives CASRTRGSGNTIYF.

The rearrangement uses TRBV6-2 or TRBV6-3 and TRBJ1-1, with D possibly matching TRBD1 (6 bases). The CDR3 is 15 amino acids. Trimming stripped 4 bases from V and 4 bases from J, with 16 bases between. The germline CDR1 and CDR2 sequences are MNHEY and SVGEGT. CDR3 in amino acids: CASSFQATGSTEAFF. CDR3 coding DNA: TGTGCCAGCAGTTTCCAGGCCACAGGGAGCACTGAAGCTTTCTTT.

The V call is TRBV7-3, the J call TRBJ2-5; TRBD1 is a possible D gene (6 bases). The CDR3 covers 16 residues. CDR1 is SGHTA and CDR2 is FQGTGA in the germline V gene. Trimming shortened V by 1 base and J by 4 bases, and 16 bases separated the two germline ends. CDR3 nucleotides: TGTGCCAGCAGCTTAAATGGTGGCCAGGGGATAGAGACCCAGTACTTC. Residues: CASSLNGGQGIETQYF.